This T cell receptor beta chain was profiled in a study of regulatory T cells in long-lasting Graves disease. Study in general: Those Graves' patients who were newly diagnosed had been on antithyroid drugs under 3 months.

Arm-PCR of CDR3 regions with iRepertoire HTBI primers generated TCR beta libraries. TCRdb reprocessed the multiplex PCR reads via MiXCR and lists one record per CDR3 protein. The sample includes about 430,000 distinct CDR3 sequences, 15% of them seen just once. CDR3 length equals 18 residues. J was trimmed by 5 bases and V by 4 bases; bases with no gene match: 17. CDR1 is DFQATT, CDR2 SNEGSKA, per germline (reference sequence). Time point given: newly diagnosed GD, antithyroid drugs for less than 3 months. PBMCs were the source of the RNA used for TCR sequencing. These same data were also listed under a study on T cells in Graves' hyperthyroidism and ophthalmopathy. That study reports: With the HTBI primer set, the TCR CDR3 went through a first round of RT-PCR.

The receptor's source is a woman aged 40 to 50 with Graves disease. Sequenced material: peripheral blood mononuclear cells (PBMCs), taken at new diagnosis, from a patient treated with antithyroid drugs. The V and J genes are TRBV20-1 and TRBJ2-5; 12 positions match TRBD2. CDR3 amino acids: CSATLARLAGAGWETQYF. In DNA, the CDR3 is TGCAGTGCTACGCTAGCGAGACTAGCGGGAGCGGGGTGGGAGACCCAGTACTTC.